Each of the 20 T cell receptor beta chains below was sequenced from the same sample in a study of blood T cell repertoires in COVID-19 (TCRdb year 2020). Preparation of the library involved the immunoSEQ multiplex PCR assay. TCRdb took this table from immuneACCESS and kept in-frame rearrangements with V and J called. Such tables lack part of the clones; where checked against another copy, unresolved V genes explain under half of the gap, and the rest is unexplained. Present in this sample are approximately 130,000 clones, roughly three quarters of which were seen just once. Jointly, the top ten make up 20% of the sample. The sequenced sample consisted of peripheral blood. The origin of the receptors is a man aged 80 or over with acute or convalescent COVID-19.

This clone was counted once. This sequence joins TRBV27 and TRBJ1-5; D gene uncertain. Trimming stripped 2 bases from V and 2 bases from J, with 7 bases between. Per the germline V gene, CDR1 is MNHEY and CDR2 is SMNVEV (reference sequence). This CDR3 is 14 amino acids long. CDR3 in DNA: TGTGCCAGCAGTTTAAACACAGGCAATCAGCCCCAGCATTTT. Protein sequence: CASSLNTGNQPQHF.

J is TRBJ1-1 and V is TRBV7-3; 7 bases agree with TRBD1. This CDR3 is 14 amino acids long. The germline V gene encodes CDR1 SGHTA and CDR2 FQGTGA. Trimming at V came to 5 bases and at J to 1 base, leaving 4 bases not matched to a gene. The CDR3 loop is CASSPGQTNTEAFF. The CDR3 DNA sequence: TGTGCCAGCAGCCCGGGACAGACGAACACTGAAGCTTTCTTT.

V and J are TRBV24-1 and TRBJ1-4; no firm D call. This CDR3 is 14 amino acids long. The V gene's germline CDR1 is KGHDR and CDR2 SFDVKD. V gave up 4 bases and J gave up 6 bases, with 11 bases separating them. The CDR3 region is CATSDPPPYEKLFF. CDR3 bases: TGTGCCACCAGTGACCCCCCTCCGTATGAAAAACTGTTTTTT.

V is TRBV7-2 and J is TRBJ2-7, with 8 nucleotides matching TRBD2. This CDR3 comprises 14 residues. Germline V gene data show CDR1 as SGHTA and CDR2 as FQGNSA. Trimming at V came to 7 bases and at J to 2 bases, leaving 7 bases not matched to a gene. The CDR3 sequence: CASTRGGSTYEQYF. In DNA, the CDR3 is TGTGCCAGCACCCGGGGGGGGTCCACCTACGAGCAGTACTTC.

DNA of the CDR3: TGTGCCACCAGCAAGGGGACAGGGGCCAACTACGAGCAGTACTTC. Amino acid sequence: CATSKGTGANYEQYF. The genes are TRBV15 and TRBJ2-7; 10 positions match TRBD1. CDR3 length: 15 amino acids. The V and J ends lost 4 bases and 3 bases, in that order; junction bases with no gene match: 6. In germline, CDR1 is LNHNV, CDR2 YYDKDF (reference sequence).

The genes are TRBV30 and TRBJ2-7, with a tentative D call TRBD2 (5 bases). The CDR3 is made up of 15 amino acids. Trimming removed 2 bases from V and 0 bases from J, with 14 bases in between. Germline loops: CDR1 GTSNPN, CDR2 SVGIG (reference sequence). The CDR3 DNA is TGTGCCTGGAGTCCACTAGAGAAGAGCTCCTACGAGCAGTACTTC. It is translated as CAWSPLEKSSYEQYF.

The rearrangement uses TRBV7-3 and TRBJ2-5, with TRBD2 matching over 8 bases. V shed 5 bases, J shed 5 bases, and the junction held 10 bases outside the gene matches. CDR1 and CDR2 (germline): SGHTA, FQGTGA. The CDR3 is 15 amino acids. The CDR3 bases are TGTGCCAGCAGCCCTCGGGGGGGGCCTCGGGAGACCCAGTACTTC. Amino acid sequence: CASSPRGGPRETQYF.

The sample holds many counts of this clone. This chain joins TRBV19 and TRBJ1-2; D is uncertain. CDR1 is LNHDA and CDR2 is SQIVND in the germline V gene (reference sequence). The CDR3 consists of 14 residues. The V gene lost 2 bases and the J gene lost 6 bases, with 13 bases spanning the gap. Here the CDR3 DNA reads TGTGCCAGTAGTATATTGGGAGGGAGCGATGGCTACACCTTC. Translated: CASSILGGSDGYTF.

The V and J genes are TRBV28 and TRBJ2-5; 9 bases agree with TRBD2. This CDR3 region has 15 residues. From germline, CDR1 is MDHEN and CDR2 SYDVKM. Trimming at V came to 4 bases and at J to 5 bases, leaving 8 bases not matched to a gene. The CDR3 here is CASSSPSGGYETQYF. The CDR3 region has the DNA TGTGCCAGCAGTTCGCCCAGCGGGGGGTATGAGACCCAGTACTTC.

The genes are TRBV9 and TRBJ2-1; a possible D gene is TRBD2 (6 bases). Trimming removed 4 bases at V and 10 bases at J, with 18 bases between. The germline V gene encodes CDR1 SGDLS and CDR2 YYNGEE. This CDR3 is built from 14 residues. DNA of the CDR3: TGTGCCAGCAGCCCCCCCGGAGTAGCGGCGGAGCAGTTCTTC. Protein sequence: CASSPPGVAAEQFF.

The chain is built from TRBV7-9 and TRBJ1-4; perhaps TRBD1 as D (5 bases). This CDR3 region has 13 residues. The germline V gene encodes CDR1 SEHNR and CDR2 FQNEAQ (reference sequence). V lost 5 bases to trimming and J lost 8 bases, with 12 bases between them. Written as DNA, the CDR3 is TGTGCCAGCAGCGCGGGACCTGACGAAAAACTGTTTTTT. Protein product: CASSAGPDEKLFF.

The rearrangement uses TRBV5-4 and TRBJ2-2; 9 positions agree with TRBD1. The junction had 3 bases not matched to a gene; V was cut back by 3 bases and J by 0 bases. The CDR3 runs 16 residues. CDR1 is SGHNT, CDR2 YYREEE, per germline (reference sequence). CDR3 sequence reads: CASSSGQGTNTGELFF. In DNA form, the CDR3 reads TGTGCCAGCAGCTCGGGACAGGGAACGAACACCGGGGAGCTGTTTTTT. The whole variable domain, remainder taken from reference TRBV5-4 and TRBJ2-2, is ETGVTQSPTHLIKTRGQQVTLRCSSQSGHNTVSWYQQALGQGPQFIFQYYREEENGRGNFPPRFSGLQFPNYSSELNVNALELDDSALYLCASSSGQGTNTGELFFGEGSRLTVL.

CDR3 sequence: CASKRDSANYEQYF. The CDR3 DNA is TGTGCCAGCAAAAGGGACAGCGCAAACTACGAGCAGTACTTC. The chain links TRBV27 to TRBJ2-7; 7 nucleotides match TRBD1. V shed 7 bases, J shed 3 bases, and the junction held 9 bases outside the gene matches. The germline CDR1 and CDR2 sequences are MNHEY and SMNVEV (reference sequence). This CDR3 comprises 14 residues.

V usage is TRBV5-4 and J usage is TRBJ2-3; 13 positions match TRBD2. Per germline, CDR1 SGHNT and CDR2 YYREEE (reference sequence). The CDR3 contains 16 residues. J was trimmed by 2 bases and V by 3 bases; bases with no gene match: 3. CDR3 DNA: TGTGCCAGCAGCTCTGGACTAGCGGGGGTCACAGATACGCAGTATTTT. Its translation: CASSSGLAGVTDTQYF.

This clone was observed a few times. Here the CDR3 reads CASSGDKGNTIYF. The CDR3 nucleotides are TGTGCCAGCAGTGGGGACAAGGGAAACACCATATATTTT. This sequence joins TRBV28 and TRBJ1-3; D perhaps matches TRBD1 (6 bases). CDR3 length equals 13 residues. Germline CDR1 is MDHEN and CDR2 is SYDVKM. Trimming shortened V by 5 bases and J by 4 bases, and 9 bases separated the two germline ends.

The rearrangement uses TRBV12-5 and TRBJ2-5, with D unclear. V was trimmed by 1 base and J by 0 bases, leaving 6 bases between them. Per the germline V gene, CDR1 is LGHNT and CDR2 is FRNRAP. The CDR3 contains 14 residues. The chain's CDR3 is CASGLGEYQETQYF. The CDR3 DNA is TGTGCTAGTGGTTTGGGAGAGTACCAAGAGACCCAGTACTTC. Drawing the rest from reference TRBV12-5 and TRBJ2-5, the complete variable domain is DARVTQTPRHKVTEMGQEVTMRCQPILGHNTVFWYRQTMMQGLELLAYFRNRAPLDDSGMPKDRFSAEMPDATLATLKIQPSEPRDSAVYFCASGLGEYQETQYFGPGTRLLVL.

V gene TRBV12-5 combines with J gene TRBJ1-1; tentative D call: TRBD1 (6 bases). V shed 7 bases and J shed 0 bases, with 18 bases lying between them. The CDR3 length is 16 residues. Germline V CDR1 and CDR2: LGHNT, FRNRAP. The DNA of the CDR3 is TGTGCTAGTGCCTTCCAGGGGCCATCATTGAACACTGAAGCTTTCTTT. Its translation: CASAFQGPSLNTEAFF.

The chain is built from TRBV5-4 and TRBJ2-3; unclear D gene. This CDR3 comprises 15 residues. V gave up 2 bases and J gave up 2 bases, with 12 bases separating them. From germline, CDR1 is SGHNT and CDR2 YYREEE (reference sequence). The CDR3 nucleotides are TGTGCCAGCAGCTTATTTGGCGGAATCACAGATACGCAGTATTTT. It yields the protein CASSLFGGITDTQYF. Full variable domain (remainder filled in from reference TRBV5-4 and TRBJ2-3): ETGVTQSPTHLIKTRGQQVTLRCSSQSGHNTVSWYQQALGQGPQFIFQYYREEENGRGNFPPRFSGLQFPNYSSELNVNALELDDSALYLCASSLFGGITDTQYFGPGTRLTVL.

This clone was counted once. The rearrangement joins TRBV25-1 to TRBJ2-3; D gene uncertain. Trimming stripped 1 base from V and 0 bases from J, with 11 bases between. CDR1 and CDR2 from the germline V gene are MGHDK and SYGVNS. The CDR3 consists of 16 residues. CDR3 protein: CASSELGTTSTDTQYF. The CDR3 nucleotides are TGTGCCAGCAGTGAATTGGGCACCACTAGCACAGATACGCAGTATTTT.

The CDR3 DNA sequence: TGTGCCAGCAGAAGCCCAGGGCACGGAGCTTTCTTT. This codes for CASRSPGHGAFF. This chain uses TRBV11-1 with TRBJ1-1, with a tentative D call TRBD1 (5 bases). The CDR3 is made up of 12 amino acids. Germline CDR1 is SGHAT and CDR2 is FQDESV (reference sequence). Trimming shortened V by 6 bases and J by 10 bases, and 15 bases separated the two germline ends.